The clone carrying this TCR beta chain turned up a few times. Its antigen is unidentified. This entry is derived from a study of response to subunit inactivated influenza vaccine. The CDR3 extends over 15 amino acids. The germline CDR1 and CDR2 sequences are SGHTA and FQGNSA. V was trimmed by 1 base and J by 10 bases, leaving 19 bases between them. TCRdb passed the RT-PCR reads through MiXCR, listing each CDR3 protein once. The sample includes fewer than 750,000 distinct CDR3 sequences, 14% of them seen just once. General study findings and limits: The study's authors posited that every seasonal influenza vaccination enlists few new T cells.

The origin of this receptor is a man aged 50 or older who received an inactivated influenza vaccine. The sequencing used PBMCs from blood, collected less than 13 days after vaccination. The chain recombines TRBV7-2 with TRBJ1-1; a possible D gene is TRBD1 (6 bases). The CDR3 loop reads CASSLVVGGTGRAFF. Written as DNA, the CDR3 is TGTGCCAGCAGCTTAGTTGTGGGGGGCACAGGTCGAGCTTTCTTT.